The 29 T cell receptor beta chains given below trace back to one sample, sequenced in a study of cytomegalovirus exposure and HLA in healthy donors. The PCR used 60 Vbeta and 13 Jbeta primers. Method: immunoSEQ multiplex PCR; TCRdb's copy keeps in-frame clones and lacks some. The repertoire has more than 150,000 clones, about 88% of them found once; the top ten carry about 0.23%. Sequencing was performed on PBMCs. The receptors stem from a girl less than two years old in good health and CMV-seronegative.

CDR3 in DNA: TGTGCCAGCAGTTACTCAAGAACTAGCATGCCCGGGGAGCTGTTTTTT. Its protein is CASSYSRTSMPGELFF. The chain combines TRBV6-6 with TRBJ2-2; D possibly corresponds to TRBD2 (6 bases). Germline CDR1 and CDR2: MNHNY and SVGAGI (reference sequence). This CDR3 comprises 16 residues. Trimming pared 0 bases from V and 6 bases from J, leaving 14 bases between.

This chain connects TRBV4-1 to TRBJ1-3; no clear D. CDR1 is MGHRA, CDR2 YSYEKL, per germline. The CDR3 covers 17 residues. Trimming took off 4 bases at V and 0 bases at J, with 16 bases between the two ends. The CDR3 sequence: CASSPLLMERSGNTIYF. The CDR3 nucleotides are TGCGCCAGCAGCCCACTCCTTATGGAGCGCTCTGGAAACACCATATATTTT.

This rearrangement joins TRBV5-1 to TRBJ2-5; D possibly corresponds to TRBD2 (6 bases). The germline gives CDR1 SGHRS, CDR2 YFSETQ. V was trimmed by 2 bases and J by 0 bases, leaving 14 bases between them. The length of the CDR3 is 16 residues. The CDR3 DNA reads as TGCGCCAGCAGCTTTTGGACTACGGAGTACCAAGAGACCCAGTACTTC. Translated, it gives CASSFWTTEYQETQYF.

This chain joins TRBV4-1 and TRBJ1-5; the D is unclear. Germline-derived CDR1 and CDR2 are MGHRA and YSYEKL. Trimming shortened V by 3 bases and J by 0 bases, and 15 bases separated the two germline ends. The CDR3 length is 17 residues. The DNA of the CDR3 is TGCGCCAGCAGCCATGTCCGCGCTCGGTATAGCAATCAGCCCCAGCATTTT. Its translation: CASSHVRARYSNQPQHF.

As to this clone: Other DNA sequences from this sample encode an identical CDR3 as well. This chain joins TRBV4-1 and TRBJ2-7; 7 nucleotides line up with TRBD2. This CDR3 spans 15 amino acids. The V segment lost 1 base and the J segment 0 bases; nucleotides outside the gene matches: 3. The germline V gene has CDR1 MGHRA and CDR2 YSYEKL. This CDR3 is CASSQVGTNSYEQYF. CDR3 in DNA: TGCGCCAGCAGCCAAGTTGGGACTAACTCCTACGAGCAGTACTTC.

V usage is TRBV19 and J usage is TRBJ2-5, with a possible D match to TRBD1 (5 bases). Germline CDR1 reads LNHDA; CDR2 reads SQIVND (reference sequence). V was trimmed by 3 bases and J by 5 bases, leaving 13 bases between them. The CDR3 runs to 14 residues. In DNA form, the CDR3 reads TGTGCCAGTAGTATCAGGGAAAGGTCGGAGACCCAGTACTTC. Encoded protein: CASSIRERSETQYF.

This clone was observed a single time. The chain couples TRBV28 to TRBJ2-7, with a tentative D call TRBD2 (5 bases). Germline loops: CDR1 MDHEN, CDR2 SYDVKM. CDR3 length: 15 amino acids. V lost 7 bases and J 3 bases, leaving 19 bases between the germline ends. CDR3 sequence reads: CASTRHRGGGYEQYF. DNA for the CDR3: TGTGCCAGCACCCGGCATAGAGGAGGCGGCTACGAGCAGTACTTC.

The rearrangement uses TRBV4-3 and TRBJ2-1; 10 positions match TRBD1. Unmatched junction bases numbered 4, after V lost 4 bases and J lost 1 base. The CDR3 length is 16 residues. Germline values: CDR1 LGHNA, CDR2 YSLEER. The DNA for the CDR3 is TGCGCCAGCAGCCCCCGACAGGGGGCTTCCTACAATGAGCAGTTCTTC. Protein: CASSPRQGASYNEQFF.

The chain has TRBV10-1 and TRBJ1-3, with TRBD1 matching over 8 bases. Germline trimming cut 7 bases from V and 6 bases from J; bases unmatched to any gene: 11. This CDR3 comprises 15 residues. Per germline, CDR1 WNHNN and CDR2 SYGVQD (reference sequence). Here the CDR3 DNA reads TGCGCCAGCACCACTACGACAGGGGCTGAAAACACCATATATTTT. Translating gives CASTTTTGAENTIYF.

Only one count was recorded for this clone. The V and J genes are TRBV5-1 and TRBJ2-5; D uncertain. The germline V gene has CDR1 SGHRS and CDR2 YFSETQ. V was trimmed by 0 bases and J by 5 bases, leaving 8 bases between them. There are 13 residues in the CDR3. The CDR3 reads CASSLDWSETQYF. The CDR3, as DNA: TGCGCCAGCAGCTTGGACTGGTCGGAGACCCAGTACTTC.

About this clone itself: One end of the junction varies from germline; a read error may be responsible. The V call is TRBV7-9, the J call TRBJ2-1; 10 nucleotides line up with TRBD2. The CDR3 consists of 14 residues. Germline V gene sequence: CDR1 SEHNR, CDR2 FQNEAQ (reference sequence). The CDR3 DNA reads TGTGCCAGCAGCTTTTCGGAGCGGGGGGGCCATTCGATCTTC. Amino acid sequence: CASSFSERGGHSIF. Full variable domain (missing parts from reference TRBV7-9 and TRBJ2-1): DTGVSQNPRHKITKRGQNVTFRCDPISEHNRLYWYRQTLGQGPEFLTYFQNEAQLEKSRLLSDRFSAERPKGSFSTLEIQRTEQGDSAMYLCASSFSERGGHSIFGPGTRLTVL.

The chain combines TRBV30 with TRBJ2-7; D may be TRBD2 (7 bases). Germline V gene lookup returns CDR1 GTSNPN and CDR2 SVGIG (reference sequence). The V end was cut by 7 bases, the J end by 5 bases, with 12 bases between. The CDR3 sequence is 11 residues long. The CDR3 DNA reads TGTGCCTTAGGGGGGGTACACGAGCAGTACTTC. This encodes CALGGVHEQYF.

The rearrangement uses TRBV6-5 and TRBJ1-2; D gene ambiguous. This CDR3 comprises 15 residues. The V gene lost 7 bases and the J gene lost 1 base, with 16 bases spanning the gap. CDR1 and CDR2 (germline): MNHEY, SVGAGI. The CDR3 nucleotides read TGTGCCAGCACTTATGGGCAGTTAAATAACTATGGCTACACCTTC. This encodes CASTYGQLNNYGYTF.

The genes are TRBV2 and TRBJ1-4; no reliable D call. V lost 4 bases to trimming and J lost 8 bases, with 5 bases between them. The CDR3 runs 11 residues. In germline, CDR1 is SNHLY, CDR2 FYNNEI. Here the CDR3 DNA reads TGTGCCAGCAGTGTATCGGAAAAACTGTTTTTT. This encodes CASSVSEKLFF.

The genes are TRBV5-1 and TRBJ2-7; weak D call: TRBD1 (6 bases). This CDR3 is 13 amino acids long. In germline, CDR1 is SGHRS, CDR2 YFSETQ. Between the trimmed V and J ends, which lost 3 bases and 3 bases, there was a span of 10 bases. Written as DNA, the CDR3 is TGCGCCAGCAGCTCCCACAGGGACTACGAGCAGTACTTC. It translates to CASSSHRDYEQYF.

V gene TRBV5-1 combines with J gene TRBJ2-5; 9 bases are a match to TRBD2. Losses at the gene ends were 3 bases for V and 4 bases for J; bases not matched to a gene: 13. The CDR3 covers 17 residues. CDR1 is SGHRS, CDR2 YFSETQ, per germline. CDR3 amino acids: CASSSQPAGGGGETQYF. The DNA for the CDR3 is TGCGCCAGCAGCTCGCAACCAGCGGGGGGTGGGGGAGAGACCCAGTACTTC.

The genes are TRBV7-2 and TRBJ2-3, with 7 bases fitting TRBD2. V trimming: 1 base; J trimming: 0 bases; junction bases outside the gene matches: 4. The CDR3 has 16 residues. Germline V lookup: CDR1 SGHTA, CDR2 FQGNSA. CDR3 sequence (DNA): TGTGCCAGCAGCTTAGGGGTTAGCGGGAGCACAGATACGCAGTATTTT. Protein: CASSLGVSGSTDTQYF.

The sample holds one count of this clone. This CDR3 reads CASRADRGSYNEQFF. CDR3 bases: TGTGCCAGCAGGGCCGACAGGGGATCCTACAATGAGCAGTTCTTC. The chain has TRBV2 and TRBJ2-1, with 8 positions matching TRBD1. This CDR3 has 15 amino acids. Looked up from germline, CDR1 is SNHLY and CDR2 is FYNNEI. V was clipped by 6 bases and J by 1 base; unmatched bases: 5.

V is TRBV7-9 and J is TRBJ2-5; tentatively, D is TRBD1 (6 bases). Trimming left V 4 bases short and J 1 base short, with 13 bases between. CDR1 is SEHNR, CDR2 FQNEAQ, per germline (reference sequence). This CDR3 region has 15 residues. The CDR3 sequence is CASSSGTFPQETQYF. The CDR3 region has the DNA TGTGCCAGCAGCTCAGGGACATTTCCCCAAGAGACCCAGTACTTC.

V usage is TRBV4-1 and J usage is TRBJ1-1, with D maybe TRBD1 (6 bases). The ends were cut back, 7 bases at V and 2 bases at J, with 17 bases in the middle. Germline V gene data show CDR1 as MGHRA and CDR2 as YSYEKL. The CDR3 has 15 residues. The CDR3 spells CASTRPGRGNTEAFF. CDR3 nucleotides: TGCGCCAGCACCCGTCCGGGCAGGGGAAACACTGAAGCTTTCTTT.

The chain uses TRBV7-2 and TRBJ2-7; 7 nucleotides align to TRBD2. Germline V gene data show CDR1 as SGHTA and CDR2 as FQGNSA. There are 16 residues in the CDR3. V trimming: 0 bases; J trimming: 3 bases; junction bases outside the gene matches: 8. CDR3 in DNA: TGTGCCAGCAGCTTAGCTTCTAGCGGAGGAGTCTACGAGCAGTACTTC. This translates into CASSLASSGGVYEQYF.

The table lists this clone with a count of one. V gene TRBV5-4 combines with J gene TRBJ2-1; 7 bases map to TRBD2. The ends lost 0 bases at V and 6 bases at J; junction bases unmatched: 6. The germline CDR1 and CDR2 sequences are SGHNT and YYREEE (reference sequence). The CDR3 runs to 15 residues. The CDR3 sequence is CASSLGAGEGNEQFF. CDR3 sequence (DNA): TGTGCCAGCAGCTTGGGCGCGGGAGAGGGCAATGAGCAGTTCTTC. Looking up the rest from reference TRBV5-4 and TRBJ2-1 gives the full variable domain: ETGVTQSPTHLIKTRGQQVTLRCSSQSGHNTVSWYQQALGQGPQFIFQYYREEENGRGNFPPRFSGLQFPNYSSELNVNALELDDSALYLCASSLGAGEGNEQFFGPGTRLTVL.

The V call is TRBV5-1, the J call TRBJ2-5, with unresolved D. Trimming stripped 4 bases from V and 3 bases from J, with 7 bases between. This CDR3 is 12 amino acids long. Germline CDR1 reads SGHRS; CDR2 reads YFSETQ. In nucleotides, the CDR3 is TGCGCCAGCAGCCTAACAGAAGAGACCCAGTACTTC. Translating it yields CASSLTEETQYF. The full variable domain, completed using reference TRBV5-1 and TRBJ2-5, is KAGVTQTPRYLIKTRGQQVTLSCSPISGHRSVSWYQQTPGQGLQFLFEYFSETQRNKGNFPGRFSGRQFSNSRSEMNVSTLELGDSALYLCASSLTEETQYFGPGTRLLVL.

The J gene is TRBJ2-3, the V gene TRBV27; tentative D call: TRBD2 (6 bases). V lost 6 bases and J 1 base, leaving 17 bases between the germline ends. Germline-derived CDR1 and CDR2 are MNHEY and SMNVEV (reference sequence). The CDR3 consists of 16 residues. The CDR3 bases are TGTGCCAGCAGGAGTCTGGGAGGAAAGGGCACAGATACGCAGTATTTT. Protein sequence: CASRSLGGKGTDTQYF.

Notes on this clone: Other DNA sequences from this sample encode an identical CDR3 as well. The chain employs TRBV9 and TRBJ2-5; 8 bases align to TRBD2. Losses at the gene ends were 0 bases for V and 0 bases for J; bases not matched to a gene: 1. Germline CDR1 and CDR2: SGDLS and YYNGEE. The CDR3 is 15 amino acids. The CDR3 region has the DNA TGTGCCAGCAGCGTAGCGGGAGGGCACCAAGAGACCCAGTACTTC. Its translation: CASSVAGGHQETQYF.

The gene calls are TRBV15 and TRBJ2-3; 8 bases agree with TRBD1. V was pared by 0 bases and J by 6 bases, with 8 bases of the junction left unmatched. Germline assignment: CDR1 LNHNV and CDR2 YYDKDF (reference sequence). The CDR3 contains 16 residues. CDR3 protein: CATSREAAGGSDTQYF. As DNA, the CDR3 is TGTGCCACCAGCAGAGAAGCGGCAGGGGGCTCGGATACGCAGTATTTT.

This rearrangement joins TRBV6-1 to TRBJ1-6, with TRBD1 matching over 8 bases. V shed 6 bases, J shed 9 bases, and the junction held 7 bases outside the gene matches. This CDR3 spans 14 amino acids. The V gene's germline CDR1 is MNHNS and CDR2 SASEGT. This CDR3 reads CASRVTGDVSPLHF. CDR3 DNA: TGTGCCAGCAGAGTGACAGGGGACGTTTCACCCCTCCACTTT.

CDR3: CASSPMPLAPGRSTDTQYF. DNA of the CDR3: TGTGCCAGCAGCCCAATGCCCTTGGCCCCGGGTCGGAGCACAGATACGCAGTATTTT. The chain links TRBV7-2 to TRBJ2-3; D remains unclear. V lost 5 bases, J lost 0 bases, and 24 bases lay in between. The CDR3 spans 19 residues. Germline CDR1 and CDR2: SGHTA and FQGNSA.

The chain has TRBV6-1 and TRBJ2-3, with D unclear. The CDR3 covers 14 residues. Trimming took off 2 bases at V and 2 bases at J, with 8 bases between the two ends. The germline gives CDR1 MNHNS, CDR2 SASEGT. The chain's CDR3 is CASSEPPSTDTQYF. The CDR3 region has the DNA TGTGCCAGCAGTGAACCCCCCTCCACAGATACGCAGTATTTT.